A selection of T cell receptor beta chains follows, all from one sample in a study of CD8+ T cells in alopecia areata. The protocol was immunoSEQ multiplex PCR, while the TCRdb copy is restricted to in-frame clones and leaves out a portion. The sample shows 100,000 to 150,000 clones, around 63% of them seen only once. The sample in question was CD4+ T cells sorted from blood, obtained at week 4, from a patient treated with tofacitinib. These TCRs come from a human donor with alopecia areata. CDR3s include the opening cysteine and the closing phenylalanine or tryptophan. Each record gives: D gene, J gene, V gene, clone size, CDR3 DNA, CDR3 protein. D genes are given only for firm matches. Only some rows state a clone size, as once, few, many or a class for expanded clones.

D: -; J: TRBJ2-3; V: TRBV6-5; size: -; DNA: TGTGCCAGCAGGCGCACAGATACGCAGTATTTT; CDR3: CASRRTDTQYF
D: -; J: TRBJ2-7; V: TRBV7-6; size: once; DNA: TGTGCCAGCAGCTTAGGTCCCATCGTGGGCAACGAGCAGTACTTC; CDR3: CASSLGPIVGNEQYF
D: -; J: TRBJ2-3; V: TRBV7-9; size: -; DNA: TGTGCCAGCAGCCCGGGACTCGGCACAGATACGCAGTATTTT; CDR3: CASSPGLGTDTQYF
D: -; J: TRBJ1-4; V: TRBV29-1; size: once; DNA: TGCAGCGTTGCCAGGAATGAAAAACTGTTTTTT; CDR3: CSVARNEKLFF
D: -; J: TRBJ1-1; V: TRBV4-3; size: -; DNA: TGCGCCAGCAGCCAAGATAGGGGACGGGACACTGAAGCTTTCTTT; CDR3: CASSQDRGRDTEAFF
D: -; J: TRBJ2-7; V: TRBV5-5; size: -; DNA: TGTGCCAGCAGTCCTGGGGGGCAGCGCTCCTACGAGCAGTACTTC; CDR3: CASSPGGQRSYEQYF
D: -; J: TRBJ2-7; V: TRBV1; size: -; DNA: TGCACCAGCAGTCGGGACCTGCCTCACGAGCAGTACTTC; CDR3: CTSSRDLPHEQYF
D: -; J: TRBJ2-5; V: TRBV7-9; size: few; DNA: TGTGCCAGCGACAGCAGGGGAGAGACCCAGTACTTC; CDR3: CASDSRGETQYF
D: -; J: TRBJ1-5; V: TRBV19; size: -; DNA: TGTGCCAGTAGCTTCATCGGGGAGGATCAGCCCCAGCATTTT; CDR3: CASSFIGEDQPQHF
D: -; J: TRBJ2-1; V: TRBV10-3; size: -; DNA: TGTGCCATCAGGGTCAGCGCGGAAGTGGGGAATGAGCAGTTCTTC; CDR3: CAIRVSAEVGNEQFF
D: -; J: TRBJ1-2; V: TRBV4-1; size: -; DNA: TGCGCCAGCAGCCAACCTTCCAATAACTATGGCTACACCTTC; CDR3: CASSQPSNNYGYTF
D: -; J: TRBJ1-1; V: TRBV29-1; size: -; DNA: TGCAGCGTGTGTGCCAGGGCGAACACTGAAGCTTTCTTT; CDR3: CSVCARANTEAFF
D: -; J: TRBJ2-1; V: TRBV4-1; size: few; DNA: TGCGCCAGCAGCCAAGACTTCGGGGGGCCGTACAATGAGCAGTTCTTC; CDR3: CASSQDFGGPYNEQFF
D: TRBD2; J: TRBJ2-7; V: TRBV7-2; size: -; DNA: TGTGCCAGCAGCTCCGGACTAGCGGGCTACGAGCAGTACTTC; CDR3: CASSSGLAGYEQYF
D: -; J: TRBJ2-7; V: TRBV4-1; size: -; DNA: TGCGCCAGCAGCCAACAGGGGAGCTCCTACGAGCAGTACTTC; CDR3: CASSQQGSSYEQYF
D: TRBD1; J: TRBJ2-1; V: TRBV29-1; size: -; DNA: TGCAGCGTACGACAGGGGGGAACGTCAGTTAAGCAGTTCTTC; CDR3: CSVRQGGTSVKQFF
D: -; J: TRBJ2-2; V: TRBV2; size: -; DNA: TGTGCCAGCAGTGAGGACCCCACCGGGGAGCTGTTTTTT; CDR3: CASSEDPTGELFF
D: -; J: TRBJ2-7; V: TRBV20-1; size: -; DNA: TGCAGTGCTAGAGCCCTCTCCGAGCAGTACTTC; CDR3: CSARALSEQYF
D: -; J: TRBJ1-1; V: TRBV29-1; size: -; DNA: TGCAGCGTCCAATTACAGGGATGGACTGAAGCTTTCTTT; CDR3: CSVQLQGWTEAFF
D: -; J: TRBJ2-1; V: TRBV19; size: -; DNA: TGTGCCAGTAGTATTGATCAGGGAGAAGGGTATGAGCAGTTCTTC; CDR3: CASSIDQGEGYEQFF
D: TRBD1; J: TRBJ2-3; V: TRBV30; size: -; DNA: TGTGCCTGGAGTCACCAGACAGGGACCACAGATACGCAGTATTTT; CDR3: CAWSHQTGTTDTQYF
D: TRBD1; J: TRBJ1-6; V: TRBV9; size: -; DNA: TGTGCCAGCAGCGAGGGGACAGGGGGCCTACTCGATAATTCACCCCTCCACTTT; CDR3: CASSEGTGGLLDNSPLHF
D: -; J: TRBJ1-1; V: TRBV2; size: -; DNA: TGTGCCAGCAGTCGAAATCAGGGGAGGGGGACTGAAGCTTTCTTT; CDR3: CASSRNQGRGTEAFF
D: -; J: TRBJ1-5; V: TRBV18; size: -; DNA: TGTGCCAGCTCACTTCGGGACAATAATCAGCCCCAGCATTTT; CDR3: CASSLRDNNQPQHF
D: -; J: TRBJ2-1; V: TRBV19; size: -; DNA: TGTGCCAGTAGTTACGGGGATGAGCAGTTCTTC; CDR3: CASSYGDEQFF
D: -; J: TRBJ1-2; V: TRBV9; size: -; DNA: TGTGCCAGCAGCGTAGGGGGCCGAAGTAACTATGGCTACACCTTC; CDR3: CASSVGGRSNYGYTF
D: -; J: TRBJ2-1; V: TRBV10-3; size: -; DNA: TGTGCCATCAGTGTCATAGGAGACGATGAGCAGTTCTTC; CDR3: CAISVIGDDEQFF
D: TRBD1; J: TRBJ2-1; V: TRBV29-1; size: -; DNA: TGCAGCGTCGGCAGGGGGACAGGGGCCAATGAGCAGTTCTTC; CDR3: CSVGRGTGANEQFF
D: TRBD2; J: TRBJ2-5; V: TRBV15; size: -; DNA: TGTGCCACCAGCAGAGGGGCCGGGAGGGCCTTCCAAGAGACCCAGTACTTC; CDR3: CATSRGAGRAFQETQYF
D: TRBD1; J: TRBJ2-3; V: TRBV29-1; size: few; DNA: TGCAGCGTGACTGACAGGGGGCGTGGTACAGATACGCAGTATTTT; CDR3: CSVTDRGRGTDTQYF
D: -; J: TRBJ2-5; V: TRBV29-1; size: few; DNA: TGCAGCGTTGAAGATCTGGAGACCCAGTACTTC; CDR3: CSVEDLETQYF
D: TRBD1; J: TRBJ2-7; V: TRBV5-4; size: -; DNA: TGTGCCAGCAGCCGTGGGACAGGGTCCTACGAGCAGTACTTC; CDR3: CASSRGTGSYEQYF
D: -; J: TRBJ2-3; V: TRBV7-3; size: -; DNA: TGTGCCAGCAGCTTAACCGGACTTAGGACAGATACGCAGTATTTT; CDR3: CASSLTGLRTDTQYF
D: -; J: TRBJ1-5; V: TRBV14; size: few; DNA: TGTGCCAGCAGCCAATCGAATAGCAATCAGCCCCAGCATTTT; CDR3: CASSQSNSNQPQHF
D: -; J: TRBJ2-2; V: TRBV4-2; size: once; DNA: TGTGCCAGCAGCCAGCTCACCGGGGAGCTGTTTTTT; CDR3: CASSQLTGELFF
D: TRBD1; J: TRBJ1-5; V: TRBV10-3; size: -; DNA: TGTGCCATAGGGACAGGGGGTGATCAGCCCCAGCATTTT; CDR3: CAIGTGGDQPQHF
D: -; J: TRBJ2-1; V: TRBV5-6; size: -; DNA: TGTGCCAGCGCTCTGACGGGGGACAACAATGAGCAGTTCTTC; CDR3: CASALTGDNNEQFF
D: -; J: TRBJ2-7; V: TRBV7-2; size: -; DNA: TGTGCCAGCAGCTTAGTGGGGACGGGACCCAGCTACGAGCAGTACTTC; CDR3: CASSLVGTGPSYEQYF
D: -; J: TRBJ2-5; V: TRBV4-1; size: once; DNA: TGCGCCAGCAGCCAGACGACAGGGAGGGCCCAAGAGACCCAGTACTTC; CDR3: CASSQTTGRAQETQYF
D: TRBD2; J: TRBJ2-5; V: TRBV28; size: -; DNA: TGTGCCAGCAGTCAAACTAGCGGAGCTGGCCAAGAGACCCAGTACTTC; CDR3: CASSQTSGAGQETQYF
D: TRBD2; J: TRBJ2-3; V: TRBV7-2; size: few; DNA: TGTGCCAGCAGCTCTGGACTAGCGGGGGGGTTGAGCACAGATACGCAGTATTTT; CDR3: CASSSGLAGGLSTDTQYF
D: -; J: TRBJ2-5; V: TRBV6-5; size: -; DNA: TGTGCCAGCAGTAAACAGGGTGCCGAGACCCAGTACTTC; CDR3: CASSKQGAETQYF
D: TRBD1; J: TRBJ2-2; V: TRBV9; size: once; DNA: TGTGCCAGCAGCGAGGCCGGGACAGGGAACACCGGGGAGCTGTTTTTT; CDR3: CASSEAGTGNTGELFF
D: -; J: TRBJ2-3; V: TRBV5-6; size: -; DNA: TGTGCCAGCAGCTTTCCCCTGCAGGGGGGGACAGATACGCAGTATTTT; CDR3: CASSFPLQGGTDTQYF
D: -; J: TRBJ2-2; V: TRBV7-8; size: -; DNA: TGTGCCAGCAGACTCGGAAACACCGGGGAGCTGTTTTTT; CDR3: CASRLGNTGELFF
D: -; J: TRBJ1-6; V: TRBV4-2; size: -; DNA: TGTGCCAGCAGCCAAGGGGCAGGGGATAATTCACCCCTCCACTTT; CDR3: CASSQGAGDNSPLHF
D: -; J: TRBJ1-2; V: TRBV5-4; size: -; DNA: TGTGCCAGCAGCTCGCCCGGGACCAACTATGGCTACACCTTC; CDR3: CASSSPGTNYGYTF
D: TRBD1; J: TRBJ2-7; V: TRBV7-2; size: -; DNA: TGTGCCAGCAGCTTAGAACAGGGGCGGATCTACGAGCAGTACTTC; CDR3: CASSLEQGRIYEQYF
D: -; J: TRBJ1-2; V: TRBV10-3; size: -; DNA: TGTGCCATCAGCGAGAAGGGAGGGCGGGACTATGGCTACACCTTC; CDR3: CAISEKGGRDYGYTF
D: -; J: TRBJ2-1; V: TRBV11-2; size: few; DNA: TGTGCCAGCAGCTTAGCCCTCAATGAGCAGTTCTTC; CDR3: CASSLALNEQFF
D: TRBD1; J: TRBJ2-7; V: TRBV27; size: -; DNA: TGTGCCAGCAGCCAAGTGGACAGGGCAGAGTACGAGCAGTACTTC; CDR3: CASSQVDRAEYEQYF
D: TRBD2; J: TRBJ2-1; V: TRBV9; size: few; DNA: TGTGCCAGCGGCCCTCGACTAGCGGGCGACAATGAGCAGTTCTTC; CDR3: CASGPRLAGDNEQFF
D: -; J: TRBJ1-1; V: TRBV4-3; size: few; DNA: TGCGCCAGCAGCCAAGATTGGGGGGACACTGAAGCTTTCTTT; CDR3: CASSQDWGDTEAFF
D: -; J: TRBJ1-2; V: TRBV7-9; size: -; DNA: TGTGCCAGCAGCTTATCTAACTATGGCTACACCTTC; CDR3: CASSLSNYGYTF
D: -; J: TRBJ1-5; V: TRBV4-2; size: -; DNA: TGTGCCAGCAGCCACACGAATCGGCCCCAGCATTTT; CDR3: CASSHTNRPQHF
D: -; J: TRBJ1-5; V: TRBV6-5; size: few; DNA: TGTGCCAGCAGCTCCGGACCGAATCAGCCCCAGCATTTT; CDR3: CASSSGPNQPQHF